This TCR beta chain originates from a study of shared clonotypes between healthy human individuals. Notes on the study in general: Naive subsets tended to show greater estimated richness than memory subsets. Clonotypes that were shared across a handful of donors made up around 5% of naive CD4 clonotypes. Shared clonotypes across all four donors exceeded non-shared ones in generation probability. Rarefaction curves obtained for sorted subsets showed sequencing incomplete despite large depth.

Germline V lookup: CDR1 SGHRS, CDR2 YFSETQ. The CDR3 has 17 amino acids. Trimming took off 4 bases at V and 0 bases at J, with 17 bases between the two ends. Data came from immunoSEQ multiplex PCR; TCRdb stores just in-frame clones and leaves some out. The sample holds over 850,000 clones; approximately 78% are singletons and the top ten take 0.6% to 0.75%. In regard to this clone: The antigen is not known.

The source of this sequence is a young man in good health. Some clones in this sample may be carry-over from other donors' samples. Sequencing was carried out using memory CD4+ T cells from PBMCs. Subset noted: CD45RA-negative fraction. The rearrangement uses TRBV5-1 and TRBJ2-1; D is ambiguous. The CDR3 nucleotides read TGCGCCAGCAGCGTGGGGTCGGTCGCCGTCTCCTACAATGAGCAGTTCTTC. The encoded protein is CASSVGSVAVSYNEQFF. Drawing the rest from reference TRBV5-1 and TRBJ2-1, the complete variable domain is KAGVTQTPRYLIKTRGQQVTLSCSPISGHRSVSWYQQTPGQGLQFLFEYFSETQRNKGNFPGRFSGRQFSNSRSEMNVSTLELGDSALYLCASSVGSVAVSYNEQFFGPGTRLTVL.